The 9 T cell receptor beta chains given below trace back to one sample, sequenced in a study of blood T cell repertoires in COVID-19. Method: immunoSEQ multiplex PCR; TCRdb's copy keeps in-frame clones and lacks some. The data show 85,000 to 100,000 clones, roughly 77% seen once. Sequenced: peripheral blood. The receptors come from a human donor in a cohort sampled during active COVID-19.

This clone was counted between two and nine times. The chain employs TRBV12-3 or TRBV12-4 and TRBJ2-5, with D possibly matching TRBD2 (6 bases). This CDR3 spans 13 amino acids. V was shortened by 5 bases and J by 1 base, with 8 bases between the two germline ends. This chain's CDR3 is CASSRDFQETQYF. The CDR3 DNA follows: TGTGCCAGCAGTCGGGACTTCCAAGAGACCCAGTACTTC.

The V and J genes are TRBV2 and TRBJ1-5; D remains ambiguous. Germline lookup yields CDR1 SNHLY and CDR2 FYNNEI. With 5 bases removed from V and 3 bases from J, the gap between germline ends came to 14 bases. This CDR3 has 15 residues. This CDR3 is CASSSRRETNQPQHF. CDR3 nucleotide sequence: TGTGCCAGCAGTTCTCGCCGGGAGACCAATCAGCCCCAGCATTTT. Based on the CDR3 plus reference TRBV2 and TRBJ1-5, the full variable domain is EPEVTQTPSHQVTQMGQEVILRCVPISNHLYFYWYRQILGQKVEFLVSFYNNEISEKSEIFDDQFSVERPDGSNFTLKIRSTKLEDSAMYFCASSSRRETNQPQHFGDGTRLSIL.

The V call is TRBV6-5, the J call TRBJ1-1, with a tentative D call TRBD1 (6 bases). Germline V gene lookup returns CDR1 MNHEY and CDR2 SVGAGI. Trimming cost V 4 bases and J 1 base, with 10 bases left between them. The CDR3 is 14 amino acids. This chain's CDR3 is CASSFGRGNTEAFF. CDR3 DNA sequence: TGTGCCAGCAGTTTTGGCAGGGGGAACACTGAAGCTTTCTTT.

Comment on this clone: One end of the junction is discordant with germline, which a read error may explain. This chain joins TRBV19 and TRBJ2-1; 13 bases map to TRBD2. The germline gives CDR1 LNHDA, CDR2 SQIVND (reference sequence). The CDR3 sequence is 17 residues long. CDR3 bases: TGTGCCAGTAGTAGCCTGACTAGCGGGAGGTCTTACAGTGAGCAGTTCTTC. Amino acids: CASSSLTSGRSYSEQFF.

CDR3 nucleotides: TGTGCCAGCAGCTTAACAGGGACCCGTAATGAAAAACTGTTTTTT. As protein: CASSLTGTRNEKLFF. This sequence joins TRBV3-1 (or the pseudogene TRBV3-2) and TRBJ1-4; a weak D match, TRBD1 (6 bases). The CDR3 sequence is 15 residues long. The V and J ends lost 5 bases and 4 bases respectively, with 14 bases between them. Germline-derived CDR1 and CDR2 are LGHDT and YNNKEL (reference sequence).

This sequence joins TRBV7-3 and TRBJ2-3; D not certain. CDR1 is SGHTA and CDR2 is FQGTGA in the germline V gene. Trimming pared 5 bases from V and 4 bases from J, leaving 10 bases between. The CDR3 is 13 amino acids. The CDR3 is CASSLSPADTQYF. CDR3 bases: TGTGCCAGCAGCCTCTCCCCAGCAGATACGCAGTATTTT.

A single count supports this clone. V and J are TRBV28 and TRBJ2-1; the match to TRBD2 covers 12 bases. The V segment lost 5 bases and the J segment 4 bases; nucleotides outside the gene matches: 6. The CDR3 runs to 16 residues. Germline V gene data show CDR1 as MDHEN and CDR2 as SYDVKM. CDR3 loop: CASSPLGLAGYNEQFF. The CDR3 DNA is TGTGCCAGCAGTCCGCTGGGACTAGCGGGTTACAATGAGCAGTTCTTC. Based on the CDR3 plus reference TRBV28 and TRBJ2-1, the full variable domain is DVKVTQSSRYLVKRTGEKVFLECVQDMDHENMFWYRQDPGLGLRLIYFSYDVKMKEKGDIPEGYSVSREKKERFSLILESASTNQTSMYLCASSPLGLAGYNEQFFGPGTRLTVL.

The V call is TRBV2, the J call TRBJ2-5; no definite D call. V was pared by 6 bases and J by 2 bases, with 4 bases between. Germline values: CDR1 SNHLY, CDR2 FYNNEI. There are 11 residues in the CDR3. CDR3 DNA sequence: TGTGCCAGCAGCGGGCAAGAGACCCAGTACTTC. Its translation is CASSGQETQYF.

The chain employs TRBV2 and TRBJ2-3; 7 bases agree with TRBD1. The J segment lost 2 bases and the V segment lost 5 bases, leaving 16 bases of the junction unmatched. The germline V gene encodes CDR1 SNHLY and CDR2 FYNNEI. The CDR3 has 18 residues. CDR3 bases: TGTGCCAGCAGTCTCAGGGGCCCCGAGACAGGGAACACAGATACGCAGTATTTT. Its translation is CASSLRGPETGNTDTQYF.